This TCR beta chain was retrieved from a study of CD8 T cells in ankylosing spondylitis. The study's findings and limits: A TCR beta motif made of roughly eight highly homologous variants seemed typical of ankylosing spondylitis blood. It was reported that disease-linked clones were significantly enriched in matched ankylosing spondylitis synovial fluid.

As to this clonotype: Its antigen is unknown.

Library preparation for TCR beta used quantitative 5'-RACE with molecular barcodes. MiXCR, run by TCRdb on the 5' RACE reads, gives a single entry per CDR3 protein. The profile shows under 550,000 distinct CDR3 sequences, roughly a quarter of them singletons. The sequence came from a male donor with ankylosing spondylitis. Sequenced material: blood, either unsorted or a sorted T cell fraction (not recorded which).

The CDR3 coding sequence is TGTGCCAGCAGGTTGTTGGCGGGAAGTGCCTGGGATGAGCAGTTCTTC. This gives the protein CASRLLAGSAWDEQFF. The chain employs TRBV7-8 and TRBJ2-1, with a possible D match to TRBD2 (6 bases). This CDR3 comprises 16 residues. CDR1 and CDR2 (germline): SGHVS, FQNEAQ. Trimming left V 6 bases short and J 8 bases short, with 23 bases between.